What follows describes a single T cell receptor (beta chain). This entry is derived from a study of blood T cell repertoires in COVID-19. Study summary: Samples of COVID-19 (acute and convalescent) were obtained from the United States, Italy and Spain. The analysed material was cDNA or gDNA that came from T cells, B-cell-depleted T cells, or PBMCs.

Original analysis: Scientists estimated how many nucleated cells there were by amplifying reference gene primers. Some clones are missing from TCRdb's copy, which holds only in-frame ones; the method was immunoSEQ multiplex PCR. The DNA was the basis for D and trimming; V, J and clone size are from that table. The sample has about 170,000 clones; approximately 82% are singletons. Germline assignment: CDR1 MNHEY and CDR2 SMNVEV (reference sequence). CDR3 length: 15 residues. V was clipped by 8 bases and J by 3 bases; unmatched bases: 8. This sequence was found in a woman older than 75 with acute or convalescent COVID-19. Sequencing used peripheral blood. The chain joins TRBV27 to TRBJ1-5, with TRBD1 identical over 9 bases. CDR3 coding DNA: TGTGCCAGCGCACCCGGGACAGGGAACAATCAGCCCCAGCATTTT. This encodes CASAPGTGNNQPQHF.